Presented here are 18 T cell receptor beta chains from one specimen sequenced in a study of PD-1 blockade in classical Hodgkin lymphoma. Measured with immunoSEQ multiplex PCR; TCRdb has only the in-frame clones, and not every one. The sample yields about 40,000 clones, about 90% seen once. No patient escaped relapse after autologous stem cell transplantation, and brentuximab vedotin exposure varied. The starting material was peripheral blood mononuclear cells (PBMCs), obtained at baseline. The receptors originated from a human donor with classical Hodgkin lymphoma.

This chain links TRBV28 with TRBJ2-1, with TRBD2 matching over 10 bases. Germline V gene data show CDR1 as MDHEN and CDR2 as SYDVKM. The CDR3 spans 18 residues. The trim removed 2 bases at V and 2 bases at J, leaving 9 bases unmatched. This CDR3 is CASSLRLAGDEPYNEQFF. The CDR3 DNA is TGTGCCAGCAGTTTAAGACTAGCGGGCGATGAACCCTACAATGAGCAGTTCTTC.

The chain links TRBV5-5 to TRBJ2-7; D is perhaps TRBD1 or TRBD2 (5 bases each). V dropped 4 bases and J dropped 2 bases, with 13 bases sitting between them. The CDR3 loop spans 14 amino acids. The germline V gene encodes CDR1 SGHKS and CDR2 YYEKEE (reference sequence). CDR3 DNA sequence: TGTGCCAGCAGCCCCAACCGGGACGCCTACGAGCAGTACTTC. Translation gives CASSPNRDAYEQYF.

The chain has TRBV6-1 and TRBJ2-5; D is possibly TRBD1 (5 bases). The V gene's germline CDR1 is MNHNS and CDR2 SASEGT. This CDR3 region has 15 residues. Trimming removed 1 base at V and 5 bases at J, with 14 bases between. In DNA form, the CDR3 reads TGTGCCAGCAGTGAAGGGCAGGGCCTTCGTGAGACCCAGTACTTC. Protein: CASSEGQGLRETQYF.

CDR3 nucleotide sequence: TGTGCCAGCAGTGAAGCATCCATCCTAGCGGGAGGGCCCTCCTACGAGCAGTACTTC. Encoded protein: CASSEASILAGGPSYEQYF. The chain joins TRBV6-1 to TRBJ2-7; TRBD2 aligns across 12 bases. Per germline, CDR1 MNHNS and CDR2 SASEGT. There are 19 residues in the CDR3. The J segment lost 0 bases and the V segment lost 0 bases, leaving 9 bases of the junction unmatched.

This chain joins TRBV6-5 and TRBJ1-1; D is undetermined. Germline V lookup: CDR1 MNHEY, CDR2 SVGAGI. The CDR3 contains 13 residues. V was shortened by 5 bases and J by 0 bases, with 7 bases between the two germline ends. The chain's CDR3 is CASSRWLNTEAFF. In DNA form, the CDR3 reads TGTGCCAGCAGTCGGTGGCTGAACACTGAAGCTTTCTTT.

This clone came up a few times. The J gene is TRBJ2-2, the V gene TRBV18; D is perhaps TRBD1 or TRBD2 (5 bases each). This CDR3 region has 16 residues. The V end lost 6 bases, the J end lost 5 bases, and 19 bases lay between the germline ends. Germline assignment: CDR1 KGHSH and CDR2 LQKENI. The CDR3 loop reads CASSLNAGTLTGELFF. DNA for the CDR3: TGTGCCAGCTCGCTTAATGCCGGGACCCTAACCGGGGAGCTGTTTTTT.

V usage is TRBV11-2 and J usage is TRBJ2-5; D uncertain. The CDR3 has 12 residues. Per germline, CDR1 SGHAT and CDR2 FQNNGV. The ends were cut back, 4 bases at V and 6 bases at J, with 9 bases in the middle. The CDR3 nucleotides are TGTGCCAGCAGCTCCTCCTTTAAGACCCAGTACTTC. Residues: CASSSSFKTQYF.

This clone appeared once. DNA for the CDR3: TGTGCCAGCAGCGTAGTTACCGGGACAGGGTTCAGCTATGGCTACACCTTC. Translation: CASSVVTGTGFSYGYTF. V is TRBV9 and J is TRBJ1-2, with 9 bases identical to TRBD1. Per the germline V gene, CDR1 is SGDLS and CDR2 is YYNGEE. This CDR3 has 17 amino acids. Trimming cost V 0 bases and J 4 bases; bases outside gene matches: 10.

CDR3 DNA: TGTGCCAGCACCAAGAGGGGAGGGACTGAAGCTTTCTTT. Its protein product is CASTKRGGTEAFF. The chain is built from TRBV27 and TRBJ1-1; the D gene is possibly TRBD1 (5 bases). Between the trimmed V and J ends, which lost 7 bases and 5 bases, there was a span of 14 bases. CDR3 size: 13 residues. CDR1 MNHEY and CDR2 SMNVEV come from the germline V gene (reference sequence).

CDR3 nucleotides: TGTGCCAGCAGGAGACAGGGCCCAAACACCGGGGAGCTGTTTTTT. Its translation: CASRRQGPNTGELFF. The chain employs TRBV6-6 and TRBJ2-2; 7 bases align to TRBD1. Germline trimming cut 6 bases from V and 2 bases from J; bases unmatched to any gene: 6. Looked up from germline, CDR1 is MNHNY and CDR2 is SVGAGI (reference sequence). The CDR3 has 15 amino acids.

The chain has TRBV6-5 and TRBJ1-1; D not certain. The CDR3 contains 13 residues. Trimming removed 8 bases from V and 8 bases from J, with 18 bases in between. Germline loops: CDR1 MNHEY, CDR2 SVGAGI. This chain's CDR3 is CASWAGGAKEAFF. Here the CDR3 DNA reads TGTGCCAGCTGGGCAGGTGGCGCAAAGGAAGCTTTCTTT.

The chain links TRBV28 to TRBJ2-2; a weak D match, TRBD1 (5 bases). Germline loops: CDR1 MDHEN, CDR2 SYDVKM. The length of the CDR3 is 14 residues. V was trimmed by 9 bases and J by 3 bases, leaving 14 bases between them. CDR3 loop: CASTTGYDTGELFF. For the CDR3, the DNA is TGTGCCAGTACCACAGGCTATGACACCGGGGAGCTGTTTTTT.

The rearrangement links TRBV4-1 to TRBJ1-3, with D tentatively TRBD1 (5 bases). The CDR3 covers 16 residues. Looked up from germline, CDR1 is MGHRA and CDR2 is YSYEKL. The V and J ends lost 0 bases and 0 bases respectively, with 9 bases between them. This CDR3 is CASSQDRGISGNTIYF. CDR3 in DNA: TGCGCCAGCAGCCAAGATAGGGGCATCTCTGGAAACACCATATATTTT.

Only a few counts were recorded for this clone. CDR3 amino acids: CASSPGRMELVTQYF. The CDR3, as DNA: TGTGCCAGCTCCCCTGGCAGGATGGAGTTAGTGACCCAGTACTTC. The chain uses TRBV18 and TRBJ2-5; unclear D gene. CDR3 length: 15 amino acids. V was shortened by 6 bases and J by 7 bases, with 21 bases between the two germline ends. Germline CDR1 is KGHSH and CDR2 is LQKENI.

The chain recombines TRBV4-3 with TRBJ2-3, with 9 nucleotides matching TRBD2. The V gene's germline CDR1 is LGHNA and CDR2 YSLEER. After removal of 0 bases from V and 0 bases from J, the junction contained 7 bases not matched to a gene. The CDR3 extends over 18 amino acids. This CDR3 reads CASSQDFLAGMSTDTQYF. In nucleotides, the CDR3 is TGCGCCAGCAGCCAAGATTTCCTAGCGGGGATGAGCACAGATACGCAGTATTTT.

This clone appeared a single time. The CDR3 sequence: CASSSRGSGANVLTF. CDR3 in DNA: TGTGCCAGCAGCTCCCGGGGCTCTGGGGCCAACGTCCTGACTTTC. The chain is built from TRBV5-4 and TRBJ2-6; maybe TRBD2 (5 bases). From germline, CDR1 is SGHNT and CDR2 YYREEE (reference sequence). The CDR3 consists of 15 residues. V shed 3 bases and J shed 0 bases, with 7 bases lying between them.

This clone was observed a single time. The gene calls are TRBV5-5 and TRBJ2-3; a weak D match, TRBD2 (5 bases). The V end lost 0 bases, the J end lost 3 bases, and 17 bases lay between the germline ends. The CDR3 contains 17 residues. Germline lookup yields CDR1 SGHKS and CDR2 YYEKEE (reference sequence). The CDR3 sequence: CASSLERPISGTDTQYF. In DNA form, the CDR3 reads TGTGCCAGCAGCTTGGAGAGGCCTATAAGCGGTACAGATACGCAGTATTTT. The full variable domain, its missing parts supplied by reference TRBV5-5 and TRBJ2-3, is DAGVTQSPTHLIKTRGQQVTLRCSPISGHKSVSWYQQVLGQGPQFIFQYYEKEERGRGNFPDRFSARQFPNYSSELNVNALLLGDSALYLCASSLERPISGTDTQYFGPGTRLTVL.

The chain employs TRBV7-3 and TRBJ2-5; D might be TRBD1 (5 bases). Between the trimmed V and J ends, which lost 5 bases and 5 bases, there was a span of 18 bases. The germline V gene has CDR1 SGHTA and CDR2 FQGTGA. The CDR3 is made up of 15 amino acids. The CDR3: CASSPGHLSRETQYF. The DNA for the CDR3 is TGTGCCAGCAGCCCCGGACACCTCTCGCGTGAGACCCAGTACTTC.